This T cell receptor (beta chain) comes out of a study of T cells in Graves' hyperthyroidism and ophthalmopathy. Turning to the study itself: Peripheral blood was obtained at initial diagnosis, preceding any treatment. Regarding the study as a whole: Blood held most thyroid clonotypes expanded above 0.001 frequency.

The diagnostic basis comprised clinical symptoms, serum thyroxine and TRAb, thyroid ultrasound and orbital computed tomography. The CDR3 regions of TCR beta were amplified from RNA transcripts. RT-PCR in the first round (using the HTBI primer set) targeted the TCR CDR3. TCRdb analysed the multiplex PCR reads with MiXCR anew, one entry per CDR3 protein. The sample shows around 600,000 distinct CDR3 sequences, about 14% of them seen only once. Germline V gives CDR1 MNHEY, CDR2 SMNVEV (reference sequence). V dropped 6 bases and J dropped 9 bases, with 12 bases sitting between them. The CDR3 runs to 12 residues. In its sample, this clonotype was seen many times. Antigen unknown.

V and J are TRBV27 and TRBJ1-5; D not resolved. Material for sequencing was blood. The clonotype comes from a woman in her 50s with Graves' ophthalmopathy. The CDR3 bases are TGTGCCAGCAGCACCACGAAGGGGCCCCAGCATTTT. Its translation is CASSTTKGPQHF.